This TCR beta chain was sequenced in a study of OX40 agonist ivuxolimab in advanced cancers. Some clones are missing from TCRdb's copy, which holds only in-frame ones; the method was immunoSEQ multiplex PCR. The sample carries some 50,000 clones, approximately 89% recorded once. Trimming left V 8 bases short and J 0 bases short, with 11 bases between. Per the germline V gene, CDR1 is ENHRY and CDR2 is SYGVKD. This CDR3 contains 13 residues. This chain joins TRBV10-3 and TRBJ2-7, with unresolved D. This material consisted of CD4+ or CD8+ T cells sorted from blood, taken in a trial of the OX40 agonist ivuxolimab. The source is an adult with an advanced solid tumor such as melanoma, head and neck, liver or kidney cancer. CDR3 sequence reads: CAIGPEDSYEQYF. For the CDR3, the DNA is TGTGCCATCGGGCCAGAGGACTCCTACGAGCAGTACTTC.